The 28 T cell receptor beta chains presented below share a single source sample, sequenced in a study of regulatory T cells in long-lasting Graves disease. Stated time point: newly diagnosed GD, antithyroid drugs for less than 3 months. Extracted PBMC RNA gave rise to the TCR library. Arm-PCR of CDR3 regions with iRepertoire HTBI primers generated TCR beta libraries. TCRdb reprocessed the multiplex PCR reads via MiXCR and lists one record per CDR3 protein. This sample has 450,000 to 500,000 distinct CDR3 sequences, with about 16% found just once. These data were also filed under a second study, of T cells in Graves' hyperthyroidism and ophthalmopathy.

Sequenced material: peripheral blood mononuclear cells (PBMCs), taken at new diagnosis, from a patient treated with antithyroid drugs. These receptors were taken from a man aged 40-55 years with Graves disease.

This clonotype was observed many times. CDR3 in amino acids: CASSPVPGNYGYTF. CDR3 DNA: TGTGCCAGCAGCCCCGTCCCAGGGAACTATGGCTACACCTTC. The chain joins TRBV6-1 to TRBJ1-2; tentative D call: TRBD1 (5 bases). The V and J ends lost 6 bases and 2 bases respectively, with 13 bases between them. Looked up from germline, CDR1 is MNHNS and CDR2 is SASEGT. The CDR3 runs to 14 residues.

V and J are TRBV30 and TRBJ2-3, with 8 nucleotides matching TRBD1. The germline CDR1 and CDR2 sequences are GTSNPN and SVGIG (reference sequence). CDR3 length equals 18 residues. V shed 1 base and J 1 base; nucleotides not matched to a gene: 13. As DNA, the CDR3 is TGTGCCTGGAGTGGCGGGCAGGGGGCGAAGTCGGGCACAGATACGCAGTATTTT. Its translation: CAWSGGQGAKSGTDTQYF.

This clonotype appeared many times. The CDR3 DNA sequence: TGTGCCAGCAGAATGGGACAGTCGTCCGGGGAGCTGTTTTTT. This gives the protein CASRMGQSSGELFF. The V and J genes are TRBV12-3 or TRBV12-4 and TRBJ2-2, with 7 nucleotides matching TRBD1. The CDR3 consists of 14 residues. Germline trimming cut 6 bases from V and 6 bases from J; bases unmatched to any gene: 7.

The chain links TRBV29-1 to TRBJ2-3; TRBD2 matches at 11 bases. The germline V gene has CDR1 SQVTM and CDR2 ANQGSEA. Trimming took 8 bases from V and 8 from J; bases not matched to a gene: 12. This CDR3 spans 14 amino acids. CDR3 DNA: TGCAGCTCCGACGGCACTAGCGGGAGTTTTACGCAGTATTTT. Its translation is CSSDGTSGSFTQYF.

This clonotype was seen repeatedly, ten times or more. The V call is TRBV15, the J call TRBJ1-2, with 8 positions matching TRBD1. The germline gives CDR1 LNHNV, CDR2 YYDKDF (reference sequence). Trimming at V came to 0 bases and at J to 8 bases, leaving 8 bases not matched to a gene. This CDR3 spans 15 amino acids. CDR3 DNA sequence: TGTGCCACCAGCAGAGAACGACAGGGGTACGGGGGCTACACCTTC. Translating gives CATSRERQGYGGYTF.

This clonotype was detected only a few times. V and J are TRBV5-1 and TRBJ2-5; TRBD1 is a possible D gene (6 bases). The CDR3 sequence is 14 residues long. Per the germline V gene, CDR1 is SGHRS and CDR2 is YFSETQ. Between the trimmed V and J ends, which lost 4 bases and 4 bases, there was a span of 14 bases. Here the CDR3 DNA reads TGCGCCAGCAGCATAAAAACAGGGATAGAGACCCAGTACTTC. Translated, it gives CASSIKTGIETQYF.

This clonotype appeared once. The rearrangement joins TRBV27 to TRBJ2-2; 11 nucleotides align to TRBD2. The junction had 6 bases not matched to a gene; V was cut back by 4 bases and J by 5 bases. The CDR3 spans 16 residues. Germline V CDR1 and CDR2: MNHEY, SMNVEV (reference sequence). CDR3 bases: TGTGCCAGCAGTTCTCGACTAGCGGGATTAACCGGGGAGCTGTTTTTT. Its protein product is CASSSRLAGLTGELFF.

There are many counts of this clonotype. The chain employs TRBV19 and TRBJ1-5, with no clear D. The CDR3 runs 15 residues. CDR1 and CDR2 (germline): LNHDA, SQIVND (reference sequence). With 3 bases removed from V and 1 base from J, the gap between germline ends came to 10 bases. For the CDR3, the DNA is TGTGCCAGTAGTATTGTGGGGAGGAGCAATCAGCCCCAGCATTTT. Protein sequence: CASSIVGRSNQPQHF.

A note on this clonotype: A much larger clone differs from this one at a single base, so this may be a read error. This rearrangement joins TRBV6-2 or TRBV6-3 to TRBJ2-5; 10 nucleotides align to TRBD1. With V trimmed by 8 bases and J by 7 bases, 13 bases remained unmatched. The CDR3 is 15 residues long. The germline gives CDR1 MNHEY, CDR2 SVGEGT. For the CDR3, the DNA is TGTGCCAGCGGACGAACGACAGGGGGCCCTGCGACCCAGTACTTC. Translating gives CASGRTTGGPATQYF.

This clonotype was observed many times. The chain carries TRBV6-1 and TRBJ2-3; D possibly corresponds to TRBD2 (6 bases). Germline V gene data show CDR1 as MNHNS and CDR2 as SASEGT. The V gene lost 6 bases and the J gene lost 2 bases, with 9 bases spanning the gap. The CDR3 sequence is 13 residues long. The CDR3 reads CASRTGVTDTQYF. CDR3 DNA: TGTGCCAGCAGGACGGGGGTCACAGATACGCAGTATTTT.

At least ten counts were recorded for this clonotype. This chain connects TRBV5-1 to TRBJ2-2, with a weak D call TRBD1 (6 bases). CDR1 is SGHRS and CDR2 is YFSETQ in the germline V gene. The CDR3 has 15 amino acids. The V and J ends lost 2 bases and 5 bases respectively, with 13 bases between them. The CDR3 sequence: CASSLNTGKTGELFF. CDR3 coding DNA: TGCGCCAGCAGCTTAAACACAGGGAAAACCGGGGAGCTGTTTTTT.

In DNA form, the CDR3 reads TGTGCCAGCAGTGACCGGGACAGGGGGCAAGAGACCCAGTACTTC. This codes for CASSDRDRGQETQYF. This rearrangement joins TRBV6-1 to TRBJ2-5; 11 nucleotides line up with TRBD1. Trimming at V came to 3 bases and at J to 2 bases, leaving 2 bases not matched to a gene. Germline V lookup: CDR1 MNHNS, CDR2 SASEGT. CDR3 size: 15 residues.

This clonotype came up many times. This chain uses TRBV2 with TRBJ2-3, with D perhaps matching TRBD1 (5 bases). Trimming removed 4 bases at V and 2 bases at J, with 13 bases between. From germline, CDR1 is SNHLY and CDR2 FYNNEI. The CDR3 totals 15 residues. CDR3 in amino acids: CASSGGREFTDTQYF. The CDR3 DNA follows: TGTGCCAGCAGTGGTGGCAGGGAATTCACAGATACGCAGTATTTT.

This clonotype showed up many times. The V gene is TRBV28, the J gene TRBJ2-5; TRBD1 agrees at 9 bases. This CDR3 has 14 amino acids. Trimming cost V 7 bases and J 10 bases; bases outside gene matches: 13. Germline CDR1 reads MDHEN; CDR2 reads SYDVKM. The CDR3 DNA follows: TGTGCCAGCAAGGGGGACAGGGCTTCAGGGGACCAGTACTTC. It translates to CASKGDRASGDQYF.

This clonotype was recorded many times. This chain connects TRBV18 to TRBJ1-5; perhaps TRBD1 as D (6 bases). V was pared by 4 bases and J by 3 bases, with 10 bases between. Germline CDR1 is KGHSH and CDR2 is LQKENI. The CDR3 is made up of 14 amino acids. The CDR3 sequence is CASSQQGNNQPQHF. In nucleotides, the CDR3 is TGTGCCAGCTCACAACAGGGTAACAATCAGCCCCAGCATTTT.

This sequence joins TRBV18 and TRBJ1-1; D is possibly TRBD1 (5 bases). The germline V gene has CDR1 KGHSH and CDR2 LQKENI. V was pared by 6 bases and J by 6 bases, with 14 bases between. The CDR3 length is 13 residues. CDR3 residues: CASSPGGEAEAFF. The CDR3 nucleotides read TGTGCCAGCTCCCCGGGGGGTGAGGCTGAAGCTTTCTTT.

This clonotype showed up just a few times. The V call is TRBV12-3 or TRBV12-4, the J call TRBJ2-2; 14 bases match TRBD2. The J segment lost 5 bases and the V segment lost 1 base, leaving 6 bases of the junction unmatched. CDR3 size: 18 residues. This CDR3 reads CASSLEGGLAGDTGELFF. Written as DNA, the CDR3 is TGTGCCAGCAGTTTAGAGGGGGGACTAGCGGGAGATACCGGGGAGCTGTTTTTT.

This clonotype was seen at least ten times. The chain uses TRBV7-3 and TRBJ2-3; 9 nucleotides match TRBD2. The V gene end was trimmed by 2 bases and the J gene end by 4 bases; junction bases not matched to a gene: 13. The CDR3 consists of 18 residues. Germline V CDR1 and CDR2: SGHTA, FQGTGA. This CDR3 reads CASSLQGISGSNADTQYF. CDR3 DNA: TGTGCCAGCAGCTTACAGGGCATTAGCGGGAGTAATGCAGATACGCAGTATTTT.

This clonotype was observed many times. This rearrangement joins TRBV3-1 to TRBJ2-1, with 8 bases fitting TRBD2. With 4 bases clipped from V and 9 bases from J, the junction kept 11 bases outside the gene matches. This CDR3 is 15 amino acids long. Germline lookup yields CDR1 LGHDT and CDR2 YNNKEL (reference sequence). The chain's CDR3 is CASSLQLAATFEQFF. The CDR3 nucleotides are TGTGCCAGCAGCCTACAACTAGCGGCGACCTTTGAGCAGTTCTTC.

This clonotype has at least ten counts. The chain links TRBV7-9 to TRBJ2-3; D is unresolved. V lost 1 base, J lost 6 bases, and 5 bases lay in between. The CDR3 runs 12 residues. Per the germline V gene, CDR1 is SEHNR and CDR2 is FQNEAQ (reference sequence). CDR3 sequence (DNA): TGTGCCAGCAGCTTAGGCGCGGATACGCAGTATTTT. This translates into CASSLGADTQYF.

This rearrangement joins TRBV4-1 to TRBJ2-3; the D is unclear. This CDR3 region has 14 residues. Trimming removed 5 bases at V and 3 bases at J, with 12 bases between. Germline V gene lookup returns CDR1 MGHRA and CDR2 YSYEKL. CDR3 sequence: CASSYRFATDTQYF. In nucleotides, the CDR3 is TGCGCCAGCAGCTACCGGTTCGCGACAGATACGCAGTATTTT.

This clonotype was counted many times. CDR3 sequence: CASSGIEWGGEYYEQYF. The CDR3 region has the DNA TGTGCCAGCAGTGGTATCGAATGGGGGGGAGAATACTACGAGCAGTACTTC. The chain has TRBV28 and TRBJ2-7, with 7 bases lining up with TRBD2. Germline CDR1 MDHEN, CDR2 SYDVKM. The V and J ends lost 5 bases and 3 bases, in that order; junction bases with no gene match: 16. The CDR3 spans 17 residues.

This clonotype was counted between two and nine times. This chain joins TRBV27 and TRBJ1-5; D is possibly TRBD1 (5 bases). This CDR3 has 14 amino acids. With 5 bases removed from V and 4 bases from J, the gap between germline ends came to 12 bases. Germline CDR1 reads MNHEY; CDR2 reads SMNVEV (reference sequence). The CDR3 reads CASSNRDGNQPQHF. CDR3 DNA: TGTGCCAGCAGTAACCGGGACGGGAATCAGCCCCAGCATTTT.

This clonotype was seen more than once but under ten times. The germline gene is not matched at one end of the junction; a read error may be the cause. The CDR3 DNA reads TGTGCCAGCAGTCTACCGGGAGGATCCTCCAATGAGCAGTTCTTC. This codes for CASSLPGGSSNEQFF. This sequence joins TRBV27 and TRBJ2-1; 7 nucleotides match TRBD2. CDR3 length: 15 amino acids. Germline lookup yields CDR1 MNHEY and CDR2 SMNVEV (reference sequence).

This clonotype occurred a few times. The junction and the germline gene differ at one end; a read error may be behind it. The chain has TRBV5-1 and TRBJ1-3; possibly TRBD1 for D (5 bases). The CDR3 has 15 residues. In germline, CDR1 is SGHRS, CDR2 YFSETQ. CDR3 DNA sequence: TGCGCCAGCAGATTGGCTTCAGGGACCGGAAACACCATATATTTT. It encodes CASRLASGTGNTIYF.

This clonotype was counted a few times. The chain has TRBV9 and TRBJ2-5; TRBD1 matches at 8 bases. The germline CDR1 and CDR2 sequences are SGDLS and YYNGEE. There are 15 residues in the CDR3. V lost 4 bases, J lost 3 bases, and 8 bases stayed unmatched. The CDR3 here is CASSLQGAAKETQYF. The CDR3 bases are TGTGCCAGCAGCCTCCAGGGGGCAGCAAAAGAGACCCAGTACTTC.

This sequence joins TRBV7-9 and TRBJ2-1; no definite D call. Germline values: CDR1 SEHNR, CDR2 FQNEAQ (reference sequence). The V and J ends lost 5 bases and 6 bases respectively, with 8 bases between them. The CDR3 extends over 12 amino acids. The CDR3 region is CASSIQVNEQFF. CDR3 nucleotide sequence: TGTGCCAGCAGCATCCAAGTCAATGAGCAGTTCTTC.

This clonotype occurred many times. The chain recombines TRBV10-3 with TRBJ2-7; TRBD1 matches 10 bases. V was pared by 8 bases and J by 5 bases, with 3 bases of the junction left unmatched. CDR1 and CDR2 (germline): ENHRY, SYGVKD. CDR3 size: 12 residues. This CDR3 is CAIATGGHEQYF. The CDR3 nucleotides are TGTGCCATCGCGACAGGGGGCCACGAGCAGTACTTC.